The present T cell receptor (beta chain) was sequenced within a study of read filtering for tumor transcriptome and immune sequencing. At the level of the study: Whole-transcriptome libraries were prepared after DNase treatment.

About this clonotype itself: Since a far larger clone is one base different, this is likely a read error. A read error is likely, as this CDR3 ends without the conserved phenylalanine or tryptophan.

Per the germline V gene, CDR1 is SGHVS and CDR2 is FQNEAQ. The CDR3 is 15 residues long. V lost 7 bases, J lost 5 bases, and 5 bases stayed unmatched. From 300 to 400 ng of RNA, a library with molecular barcoded alpha/delta and beta/gamma adaptors was made. Each CDR3 protein is one row after TCRdb ran MiXCR on the reads. Among some 130,000 distinct CDR3 sequences listed, less than 15% were seen once. The source material was a population of CD138-negative cells sorted from bone marrow. The rearrangement links TRBV7-8 to TRBJ2-1; 13 bases line up with TRBD2. This sequence was found in a donor at least 40 years old with multiple myeloma. CDR3 amino acids: CASTGGLAGHNEQFC. The CDR3 DNA is TGTGCCAGCACCGGGGGACTAGCGGGACACAATGAGCAGTTCTGC.